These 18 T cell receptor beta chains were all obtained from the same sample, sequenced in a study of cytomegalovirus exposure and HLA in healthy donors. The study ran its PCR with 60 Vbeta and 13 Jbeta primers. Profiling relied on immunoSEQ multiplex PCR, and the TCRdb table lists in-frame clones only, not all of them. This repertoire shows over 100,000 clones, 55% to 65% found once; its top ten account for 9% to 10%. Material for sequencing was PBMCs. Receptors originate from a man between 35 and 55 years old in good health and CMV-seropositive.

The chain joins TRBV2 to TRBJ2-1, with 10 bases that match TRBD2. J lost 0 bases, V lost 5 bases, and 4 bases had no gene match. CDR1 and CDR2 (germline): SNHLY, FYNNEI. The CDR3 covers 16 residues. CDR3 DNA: TGTGCCAGCAGTTTCACTAGCGGGGCCTCCTACAATGAGCAGTTCTTC. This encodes CASSFTSGASYNEQFF.

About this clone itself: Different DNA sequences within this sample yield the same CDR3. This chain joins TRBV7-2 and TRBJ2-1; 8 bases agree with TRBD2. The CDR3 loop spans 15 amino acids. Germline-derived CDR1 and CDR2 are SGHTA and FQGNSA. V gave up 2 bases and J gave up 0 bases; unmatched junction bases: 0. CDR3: CASSLSGSSYNEQFF. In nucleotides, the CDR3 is TGTGCCAGCAGCTTAAGCGGGAGCTCCTACAATGAGCAGTTCTTC.

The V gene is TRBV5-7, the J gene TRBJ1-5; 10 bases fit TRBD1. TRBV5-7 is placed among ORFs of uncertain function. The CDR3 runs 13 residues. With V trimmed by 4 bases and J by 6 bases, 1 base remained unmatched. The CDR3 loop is CASSGTGAQPQHF. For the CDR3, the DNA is TGTGCCAGCAGCGGGACAGGGGCTCAGCCCCAGCATTTT.

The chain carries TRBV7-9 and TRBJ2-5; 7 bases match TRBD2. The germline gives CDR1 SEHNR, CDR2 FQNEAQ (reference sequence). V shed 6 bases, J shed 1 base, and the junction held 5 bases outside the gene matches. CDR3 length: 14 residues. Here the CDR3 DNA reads TGTGCCAGCAGGCCGGGGGGATCCCAAGAGACCCAGTACTTC. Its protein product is CASRPGGSQETQYF.

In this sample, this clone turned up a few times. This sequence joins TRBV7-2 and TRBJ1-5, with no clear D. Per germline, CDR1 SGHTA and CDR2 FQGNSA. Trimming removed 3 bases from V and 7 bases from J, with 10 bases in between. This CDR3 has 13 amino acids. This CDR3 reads CASSLWEQQPQHF. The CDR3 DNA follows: TGTGCCAGCAGCTTGTGGGAGCAACAGCCCCAGCATTTT.

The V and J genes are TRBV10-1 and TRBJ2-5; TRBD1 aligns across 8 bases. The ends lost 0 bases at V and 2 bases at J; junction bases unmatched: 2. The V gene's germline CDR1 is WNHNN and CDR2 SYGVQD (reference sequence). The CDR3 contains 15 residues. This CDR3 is CASSESRTGQETQYF. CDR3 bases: TGCGCCAGCAGTGAGTCAAGGACAGGGCAAGAGACCCAGTACTTC.

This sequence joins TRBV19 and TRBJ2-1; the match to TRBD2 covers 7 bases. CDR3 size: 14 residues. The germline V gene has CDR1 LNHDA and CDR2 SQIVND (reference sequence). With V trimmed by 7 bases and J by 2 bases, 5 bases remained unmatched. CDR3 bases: TGTGCCAGTACCCTCGGACTAGCCTACAATGAGCAGTTCTTC. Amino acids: CASTLGLAYNEQFF.

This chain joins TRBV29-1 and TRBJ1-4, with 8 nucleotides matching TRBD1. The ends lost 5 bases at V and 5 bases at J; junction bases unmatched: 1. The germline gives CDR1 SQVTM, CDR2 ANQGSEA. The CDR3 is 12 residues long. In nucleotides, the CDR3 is TGCAGCGTTCGACAGGGGAATGAAAAACTGTTTTTT. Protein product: CSVRQGNEKLFF.

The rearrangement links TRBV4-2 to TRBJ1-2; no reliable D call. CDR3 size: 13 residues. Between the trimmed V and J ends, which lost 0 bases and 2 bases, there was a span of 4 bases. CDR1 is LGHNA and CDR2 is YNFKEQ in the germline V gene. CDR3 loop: CASSQERNYGYTF. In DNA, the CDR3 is TGTGCCAGCAGCCAAGAACGGAACTATGGCTACACCTTC.

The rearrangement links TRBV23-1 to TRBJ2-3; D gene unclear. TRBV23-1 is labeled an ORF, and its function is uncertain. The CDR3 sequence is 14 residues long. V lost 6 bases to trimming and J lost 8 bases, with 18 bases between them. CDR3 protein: CASSPRLPNFTQYF. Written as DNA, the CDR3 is TGCGCCAGCAGCCCCCGCCTGCCCAACTTTACGCAGTATTTT.

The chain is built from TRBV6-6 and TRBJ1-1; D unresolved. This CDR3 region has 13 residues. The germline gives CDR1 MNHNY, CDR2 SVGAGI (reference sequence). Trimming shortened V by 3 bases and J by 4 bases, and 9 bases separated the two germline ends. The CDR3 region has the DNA TGTGCCAGCAGTTATTACGGTGGCACTGAAGCTTTCTTT. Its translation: CASSYYGGTEAFF.

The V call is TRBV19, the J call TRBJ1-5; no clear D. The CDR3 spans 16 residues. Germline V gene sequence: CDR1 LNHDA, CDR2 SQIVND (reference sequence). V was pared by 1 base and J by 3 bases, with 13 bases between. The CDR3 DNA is TGTGCCAGTAGTATAGGCGGCAGCGGGTTCAATCAGCCCCAGCATTTT. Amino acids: CASSIGGSGFNQPQHF.

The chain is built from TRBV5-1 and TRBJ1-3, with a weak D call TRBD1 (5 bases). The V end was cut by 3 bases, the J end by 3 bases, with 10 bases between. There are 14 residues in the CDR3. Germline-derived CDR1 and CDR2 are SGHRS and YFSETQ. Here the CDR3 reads CASSYSGIGNTIYF. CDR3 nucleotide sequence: TGCGCCAGCAGCTACTCAGGGATTGGAAACACCATATATTTT.

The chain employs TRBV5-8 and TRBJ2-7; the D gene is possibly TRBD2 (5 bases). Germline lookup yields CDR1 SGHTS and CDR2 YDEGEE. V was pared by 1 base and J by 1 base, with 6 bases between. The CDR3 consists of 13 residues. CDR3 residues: CASSLTGSYEQYF. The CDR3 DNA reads TGTGCCAGCAGCTTGACGGGGTCCTACGAGCAGTACTTC.

CDR3 nucleotide sequence: TGTGCCAGCAGCTTTAGCGGGAGGAGGTCCTACGAGCAGTACTTC. The encoded protein is CASSFSGRRSYEQYF. J is TRBJ2-7 and V is TRBV7-2, with 10 bases identical to TRBD2. The CDR3 is 15 residues long. Trimming at V came to 3 bases and at J to 1 base, leaving 3 bases not matched to a gene. Germline V lookup: CDR1 SGHTA, CDR2 FQGNSA.

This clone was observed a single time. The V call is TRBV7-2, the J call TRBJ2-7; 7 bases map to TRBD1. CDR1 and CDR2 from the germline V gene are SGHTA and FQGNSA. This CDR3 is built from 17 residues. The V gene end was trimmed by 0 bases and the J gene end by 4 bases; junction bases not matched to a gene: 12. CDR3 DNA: TGTGCCAGCAGCTTAGCTGTTCGGGGACAGCAGCTTTACGAGCAGTACTTC. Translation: CASSLAVRGQQLYEQYF.

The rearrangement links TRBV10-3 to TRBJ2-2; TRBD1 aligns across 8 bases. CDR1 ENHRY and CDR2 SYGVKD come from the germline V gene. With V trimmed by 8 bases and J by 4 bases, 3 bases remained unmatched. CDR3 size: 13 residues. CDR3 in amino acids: CAIAQGATGELFF. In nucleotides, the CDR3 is TGTGCCATCGCGCAGGGGGCCACCGGGGAGCTGTTTTTT.

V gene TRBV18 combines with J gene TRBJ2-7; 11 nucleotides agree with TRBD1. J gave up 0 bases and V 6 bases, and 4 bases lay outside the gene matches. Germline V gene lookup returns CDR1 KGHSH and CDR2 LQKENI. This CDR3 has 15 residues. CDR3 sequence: CASSLGQGASYEQYF. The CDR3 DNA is TGTGCCAGCTCGCTAGGACAGGGGGCCTCCTACGAGCAGTACTTC.